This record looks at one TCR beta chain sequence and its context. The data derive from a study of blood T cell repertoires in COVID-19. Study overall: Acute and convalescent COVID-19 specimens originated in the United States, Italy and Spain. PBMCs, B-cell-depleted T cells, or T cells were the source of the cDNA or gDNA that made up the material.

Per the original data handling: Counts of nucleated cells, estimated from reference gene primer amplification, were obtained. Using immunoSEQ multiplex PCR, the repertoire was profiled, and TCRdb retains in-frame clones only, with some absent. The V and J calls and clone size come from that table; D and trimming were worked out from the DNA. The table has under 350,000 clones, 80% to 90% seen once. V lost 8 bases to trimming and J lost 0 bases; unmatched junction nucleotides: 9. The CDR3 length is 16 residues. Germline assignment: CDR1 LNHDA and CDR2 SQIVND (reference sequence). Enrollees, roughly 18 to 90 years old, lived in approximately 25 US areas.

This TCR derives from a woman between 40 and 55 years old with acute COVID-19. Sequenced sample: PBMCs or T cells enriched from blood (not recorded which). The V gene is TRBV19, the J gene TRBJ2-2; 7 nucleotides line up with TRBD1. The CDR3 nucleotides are TGTGCCAGTTGTGCTATTGACAGGGCGAACACCGGGGAGCTGTTTTTT. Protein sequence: CASCAIDRANTGELFF.